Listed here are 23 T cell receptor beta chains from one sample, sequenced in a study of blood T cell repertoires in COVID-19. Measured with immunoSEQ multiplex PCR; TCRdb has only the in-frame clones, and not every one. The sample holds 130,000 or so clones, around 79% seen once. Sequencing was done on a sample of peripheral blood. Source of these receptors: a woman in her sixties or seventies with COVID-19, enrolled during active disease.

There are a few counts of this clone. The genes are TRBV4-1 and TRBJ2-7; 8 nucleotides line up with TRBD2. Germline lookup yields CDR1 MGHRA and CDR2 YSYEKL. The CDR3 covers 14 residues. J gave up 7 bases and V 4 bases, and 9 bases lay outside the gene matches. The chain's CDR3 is CASSLTGRDREQYF. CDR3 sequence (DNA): TGCGCCAGCAGCCTAACCGGGAGGGATCGGGAGCAGTACTTC.

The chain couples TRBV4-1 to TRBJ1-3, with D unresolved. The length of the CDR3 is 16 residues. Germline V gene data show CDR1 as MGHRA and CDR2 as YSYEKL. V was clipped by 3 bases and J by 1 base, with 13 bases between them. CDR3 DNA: TGCGCCAGCAGCCACAATGTGGCAGTATCTGGAAACACCATATATTTT. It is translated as CASSHNVAVSGNTIYF.

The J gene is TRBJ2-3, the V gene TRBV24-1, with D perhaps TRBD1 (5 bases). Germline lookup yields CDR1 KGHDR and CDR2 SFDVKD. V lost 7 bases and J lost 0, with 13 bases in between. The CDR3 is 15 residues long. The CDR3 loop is CATSPGASSTDTQYF. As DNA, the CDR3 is TGTGCCACCAGCCCTGGGGCCAGTAGCACAGATACGCAGTATTTT.

CDR3 DNA: TGTGCCAGCAGTTACACGGCAGGCGAAGCTTTCTTT. It codes for CASSYTAGEAFF. The rearrangement links TRBV6-5 to TRBJ1-1; the D is unclear. The CDR3 runs to 12 residues. CDR1 MNHEY and CDR2 SVGAGI come from the germline V gene. Trimming cost V 2 bases and J 8 bases, with 9 bases left between them.

CDR3 sequence reads: CATSRDRSAGEQFF. In nucleotides, the CDR3 is TGTGCCACCTCGAGGGACAGGAGTGCGGGTGAGCAGTTCTTC. The rearrangement links TRBV2 to TRBJ2-1; TRBD1 aligns across 8 bases. The germline gives CDR1 SNHLY, CDR2 FYNNEI. This CDR3 is 14 amino acids long. The trim removed 10 bases at V and 9 bases at J, leaving 14 bases unmatched.

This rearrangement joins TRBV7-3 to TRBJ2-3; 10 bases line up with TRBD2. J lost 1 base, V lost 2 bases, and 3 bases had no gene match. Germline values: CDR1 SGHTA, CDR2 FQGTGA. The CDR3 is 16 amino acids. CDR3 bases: TGTGCCAGCAGCTTAGGAGCGGGGGGGGGCACAGATACGCAGTATTTT. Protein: CASSLGAGGGTDTQYF.

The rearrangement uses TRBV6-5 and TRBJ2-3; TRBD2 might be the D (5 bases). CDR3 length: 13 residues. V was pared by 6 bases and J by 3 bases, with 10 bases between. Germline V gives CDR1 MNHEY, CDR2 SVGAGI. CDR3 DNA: TGTGCCAGCAGGAGGGTCGTGACAGATACGCAGTATTTT. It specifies CASRRVVTDTQYF.

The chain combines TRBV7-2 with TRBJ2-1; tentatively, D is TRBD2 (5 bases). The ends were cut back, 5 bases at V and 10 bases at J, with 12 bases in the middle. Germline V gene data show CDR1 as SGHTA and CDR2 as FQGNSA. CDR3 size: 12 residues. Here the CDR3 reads CASSQSWREQFF. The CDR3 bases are TGTGCCAGCAGCCAGTCTTGGAGGGAGCAGTTCTTC.

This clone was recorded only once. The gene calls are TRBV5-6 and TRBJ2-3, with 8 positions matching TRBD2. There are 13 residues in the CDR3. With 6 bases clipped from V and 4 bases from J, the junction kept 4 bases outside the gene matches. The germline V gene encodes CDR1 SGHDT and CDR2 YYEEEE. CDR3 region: CASTREGADTQYF. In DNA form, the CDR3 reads TGTGCCAGCACTCGGGAGGGGGCAGATACGCAGTATTTT.

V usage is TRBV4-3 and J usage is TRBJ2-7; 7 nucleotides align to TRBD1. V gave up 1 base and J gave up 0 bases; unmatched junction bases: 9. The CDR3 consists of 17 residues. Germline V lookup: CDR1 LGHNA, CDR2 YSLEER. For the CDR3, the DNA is TGCGCCAGCAGCCAAGGGGTCAGGGGGTCGGGCTCCTACGAGCAGTACTTC. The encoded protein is CASSQGVRGSGSYEQYF.

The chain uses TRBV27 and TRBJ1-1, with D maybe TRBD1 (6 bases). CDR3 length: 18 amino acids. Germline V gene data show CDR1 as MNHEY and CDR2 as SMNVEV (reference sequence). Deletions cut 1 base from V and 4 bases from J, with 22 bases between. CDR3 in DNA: TGTGCCAGCAGTTTATATCCCCCACGGGGGGCCAAGGTCACTGAAGCTTTCTTT. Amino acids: CASSLYPPRGAKVTEAFF.

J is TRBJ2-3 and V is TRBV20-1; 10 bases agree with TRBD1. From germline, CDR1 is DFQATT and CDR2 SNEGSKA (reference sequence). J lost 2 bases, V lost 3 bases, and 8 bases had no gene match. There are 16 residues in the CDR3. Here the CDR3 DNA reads TGCAGTGCTAGTTCGGGACAGGGGATTGCCACAGATACGCAGTATTTT. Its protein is CSASSGQGIATDTQYF.

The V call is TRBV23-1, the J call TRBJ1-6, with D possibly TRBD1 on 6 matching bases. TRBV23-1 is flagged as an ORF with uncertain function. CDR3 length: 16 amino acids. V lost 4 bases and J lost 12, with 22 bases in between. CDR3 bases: TGCGCCAGCAGTCGTGGCCCCACAGGAGGCAGGGGACCCCTCCACTTT. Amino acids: CASSRGPTGGRGPLHF.

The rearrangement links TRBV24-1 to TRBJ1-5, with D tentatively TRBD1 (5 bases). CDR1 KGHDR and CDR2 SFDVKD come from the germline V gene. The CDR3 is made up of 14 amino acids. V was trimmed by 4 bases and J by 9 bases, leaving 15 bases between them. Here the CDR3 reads CATSEAGGDWPQHF. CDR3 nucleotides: TGTGCCACCAGTGAGGCTGGGGGGGATTGGCCCCAGCATTTT.

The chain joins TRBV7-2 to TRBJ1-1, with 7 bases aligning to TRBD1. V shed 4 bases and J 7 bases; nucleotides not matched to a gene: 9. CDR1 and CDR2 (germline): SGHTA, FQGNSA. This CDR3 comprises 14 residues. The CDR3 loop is CASSSQGGVGEAFF. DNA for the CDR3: TGTGCCAGCAGCTCCCAGGGGGGTGTTGGTGAAGCTTTCTTT. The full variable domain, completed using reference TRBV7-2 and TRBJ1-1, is GAGVSQSPSNKVTEKGKDVELRCDPISGHTALYWYRQSLGQGLEFLIYFQGNSAPDKSGLPSDRFSAERTGGSVSTLTIQRTQQEDSAVYLCASSSQGGVGEAFFGQGTRLTVV.

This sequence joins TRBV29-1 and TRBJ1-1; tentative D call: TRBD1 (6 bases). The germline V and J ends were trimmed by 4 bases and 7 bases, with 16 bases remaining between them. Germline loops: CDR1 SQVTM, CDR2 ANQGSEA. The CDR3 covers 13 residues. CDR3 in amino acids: CSVGLDSKFEAFF. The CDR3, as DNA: TGCAGCGTTGGTTTGGACAGCAAATTTGAAGCTTTCTTT. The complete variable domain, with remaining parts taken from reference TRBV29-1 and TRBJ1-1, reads SAVISQKPSRDICQRGTSLTIQCQVDSQVTMMFWYRQQPGQSLTLIATANQGSEATYESGFVIDKFPISRPNLTFSTLTVSNMSPEDSSIYLCSVGLDSKFEAFFGQGTRLTVV.

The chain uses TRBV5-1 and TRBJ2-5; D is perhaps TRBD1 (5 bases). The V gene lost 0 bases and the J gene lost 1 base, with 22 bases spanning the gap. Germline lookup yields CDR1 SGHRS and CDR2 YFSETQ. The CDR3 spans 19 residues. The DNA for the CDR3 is TGCGCCAGCAGCTTGGCCGTCGGAATGACAGCATACTTCCAAGAGACCCAGTACTTC. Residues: CASSLAVGMTAYFQETQYF.

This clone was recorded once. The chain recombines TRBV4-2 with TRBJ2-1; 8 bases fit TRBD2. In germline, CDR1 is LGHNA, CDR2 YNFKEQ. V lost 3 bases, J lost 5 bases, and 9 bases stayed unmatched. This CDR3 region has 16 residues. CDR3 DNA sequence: TGTGCCAGCAGCCAGGGTAACAGCGGGAGCCACAATGAGCAGTTCTTC. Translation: CASSQGNSGSHNEQFF.

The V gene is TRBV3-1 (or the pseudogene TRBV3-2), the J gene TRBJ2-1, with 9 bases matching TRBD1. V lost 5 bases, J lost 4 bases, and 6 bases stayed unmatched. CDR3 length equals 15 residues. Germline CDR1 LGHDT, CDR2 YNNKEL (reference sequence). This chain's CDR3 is CASSAGQGNYNEQFF. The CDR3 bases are TGTGCCAGCAGCGCGGGACAGGGAAATTACAATGAGCAGTTCTTC.

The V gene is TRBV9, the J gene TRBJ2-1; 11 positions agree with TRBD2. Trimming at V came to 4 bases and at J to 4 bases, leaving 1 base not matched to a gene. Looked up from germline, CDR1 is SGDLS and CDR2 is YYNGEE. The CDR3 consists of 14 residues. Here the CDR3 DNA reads TGTGCCAGCAGCCGACTAGCGGGGTACAATGAGCAGTTCTTC. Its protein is CASSRLAGYNEQFF.

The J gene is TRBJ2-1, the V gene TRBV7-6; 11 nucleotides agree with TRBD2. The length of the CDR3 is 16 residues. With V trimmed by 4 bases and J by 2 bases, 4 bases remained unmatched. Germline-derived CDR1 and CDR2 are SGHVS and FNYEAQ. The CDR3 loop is CASSSMTSGAYNEQFF. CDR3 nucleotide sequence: TGTGCCAGCAGCTCCATGACTAGCGGGGCCTACAATGAGCAGTTCTTC.

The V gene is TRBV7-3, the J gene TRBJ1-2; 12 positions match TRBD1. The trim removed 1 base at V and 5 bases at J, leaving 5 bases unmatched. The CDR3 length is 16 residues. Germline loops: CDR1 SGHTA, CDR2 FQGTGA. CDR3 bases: TGTGCCAGCAGCTTAATAGGGGGACAGGGGGCTTATGGCTACACCTTC. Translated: CASSLIGGQGAYGYTF.

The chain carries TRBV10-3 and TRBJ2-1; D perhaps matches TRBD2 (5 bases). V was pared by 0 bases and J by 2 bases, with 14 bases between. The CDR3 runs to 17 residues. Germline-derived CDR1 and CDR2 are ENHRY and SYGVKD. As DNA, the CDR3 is TGTGCCATCAGTGAGTCTGCGGAGGCTCCCCCCTACAATGAGCAGTTCTTC. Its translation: CAISESAEAPPYNEQFF.